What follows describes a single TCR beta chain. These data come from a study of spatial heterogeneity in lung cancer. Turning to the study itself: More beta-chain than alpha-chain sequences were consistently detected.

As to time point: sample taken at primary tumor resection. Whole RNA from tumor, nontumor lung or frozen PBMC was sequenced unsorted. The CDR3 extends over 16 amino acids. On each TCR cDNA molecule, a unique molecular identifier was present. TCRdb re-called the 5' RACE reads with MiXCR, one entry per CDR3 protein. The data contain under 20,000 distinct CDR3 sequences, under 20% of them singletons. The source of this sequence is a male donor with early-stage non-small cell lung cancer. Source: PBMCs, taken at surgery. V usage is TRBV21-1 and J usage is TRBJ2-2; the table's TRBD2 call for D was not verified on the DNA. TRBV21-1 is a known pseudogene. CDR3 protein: CASSLGLAGARGELFF. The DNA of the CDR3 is TGTGCCAGCAGCCTTGGACTAGCGGGGGCGCGCGGGGAGCTGTTTTTT.